A selection of T cell receptor beta chains follows, all from one sample in a study of regulatory T cells in long-lasting Graves disease. MiXCR, applied by TCRdb to the multiplex PCR reads, yields one record per CDR3 protein. The sample carries approximately 500,000 distinct CDR3 sequences, 20% to 25% recorded once. The material was peripheral blood mononuclear cells (PBMCs), obtained when the disease was refractory, from a patient treated with antithyroid drugs. Receptor source: a female donor with Graves disease. Both conserved end residues are part of each CDR3. A D gene is named only where the DNA matches it firmly. The size field is filled for only some rows; it gives once, few, many or a size class.

.	TRBJ1-4	TRBV6-1	many	CARRDVRFEEEKLFF	TGTGCCAGAAGAGACGTCAGATTTGAAGAGGAAAAACTGTTTTTT
TRBD2	TRBJ2-7	TRBV15	many	CATSRAGGTYEQYF	TGTGCCACCAGCAGAGCGGGAGGAACATACGAGCAGTACTTC
.	TRBJ2-2	TRBV10-3	few	CAISESGVPRPGELFF	TGTGCCATCAGTGAGTCGGGAGTTCCCCGCCCCGGGGAGCTGTTTTTT
TRBD2	TRBJ2-7	TRBV2	many	CASMNWREGSYEQYF	TGTGCCAGCATGAATTGGAGGGAGGGCTCCTACGAGCAGTACTTC
.	TRBJ2-7	TRBV5-1	.	CASSRQDNYEQYF	TGCGCCAGCAGCCGGCAGGACAACTACGAGCAGTACTTC
TRBD1	TRBJ1-5	TRBV13	.	CASSQQGQGQPQHF	TGTGCCAGCAGCCAACAGGGGCAAGGGCAGCCCCAGCATTTT
.	TRBJ1-1	TRBV7-9	few	CASSLDFRTLNTEAFF	TGTGCCAGCAGCTTAGATTTTCGGACCTTGAACACTGAAGCTTTCTTT
TRBD1	TRBJ2-7	TRBV19	many	CASSTGTAFSYEQYF	TGTGCCAGTAGTACCGGGACAGCGTTCTCCTACGAGCAGTACTTC
.	TRBJ2-7	TRBV30	few	CAWSPSLHEQYF	TGTGCCTGGAGTCCATCCCTTCACGAGCAGTACTTC
TRBD1	TRBJ1-2	TRBV12-3/TRBV12-4	.	CASSPLGDRGSGYTF	TGTGCCAGCAGTCCTCTTGGGGACAGGGGATCTGGCTACACCTTC
.	TRBJ1-5	TRBV12-3/TRBV12-4	many	CASSEGAGPQYQPQHF	TGTGCAAGCAGCGAGGGTGCAGGGCCACAATATCAGCCCCAGCATTTT
TRBD2	TRBJ2-2	TRBV20-1	few	CSAREGGSDTGELFF	TGCAGTGCTAGAGAGGGCGGGAGCGACACCGGGGAGCTGTTTTTT
.	TRBJ1-5	TRBV15	.	CATSRDNGLNQPQHF	TGTGCCACCAGCAGAGATAATGGCCTCAATCAGCCCCAGCATTTT
.	TRBJ1-2	TRBV7-2	few	CASSSGREYGYTF	TGTGCCAGCAGCTCCGGCCGGGAGTATGGCTACACCTTC
TRBD2	TRBJ2-2	TRBV6-1	.	CASTAATSGGAGTGELFF	TGTGCCAGCACAGCAGCGACTAGCGGGGGGGCTGGGACCGGGGAGCTGTTTTTT
TRBD1	TRBJ1-1	TRBV6-1	.	CASRIPTGPTAFF	TGTGCCAGCAGAATTCCGACAGGGCCCACAGCTTTCTTT
.	TRBJ2-5	TRBV2	many	CASSAPGTQYF	TGTGCCAGCAGTGCTCCGGGGACCCAGTACTTC
TRBD1	TRBJ1-2	TRBV4-1	.	CASSQALGTDGYTF	TGCGCCAGCAGCCAAGCTCTCGGGACAGATGGCTACACCTTC
TRBD1	TRBJ1-4	TRBV6-2/TRBV6-3	many	CASSSTGGLGEKLFF	TGTGCCAGCAGTTCGACAGGGGGCCTGGGGGAAAAACTGTTTTTT
.	TRBJ1-1	TRBV27	many	CASSFAGAEAFF	TGTGCCAGCAGTTTCGCAGGGGCTGAAGCTTTCTTT
TRBD1	TRBJ1-5	TRBV10-3	few	CAISEGGGQPQHF	TGTGCCATCAGTGAAGGGGGCGGTCAGCCCCAGCATTTT
.	TRBJ1-5	TRBV6-1	many	CASGGGVVNQPQHF	TGTGCCAGCGGGGGGGGAGTCGTGAATCAGCCCCAGCATTTT
TRBD2	TRBJ2-2	TRBV9	.	CASSVGASAGGYTGELFF	TGTGCCAGCAGCGTAGGGGCGTCAGCGGGAGGGTACACCGGGGAGCTGTTTTTT
TRBD2	TRBJ2-2	TRBV29-1	.	CSVEAGGPYTGELFF	TGCAGCGTTGAGGCGGGGGGGCCCTACACCGGGGAGCTGTTTTTT
.	TRBJ1-1	TRBV19	.	CASSMDRLNTEAFF	TGTGCCAGTAGTATGGACCGATTGAACACTGAAGCTTTCTTT
TRBD1	TRBJ1-6	TRBV19	.	CASSPPGQPYSPLHF	TGTGCCAGTAGTCCGCCGGGACAGCCTTATTCACCCCTCCACTTT
.	TRBJ1-5	TRBV20-1	.	CSASTDSGTPREPQHF	TGCAGTGCTAGCACAGACTCCGGGACTCCTAGGGAGCCCCAGCATTTT
TRBD1	TRBJ2-7	TRBV12-3/TRBV12-4	.	CASSLDRQGGEQYF	TGTGCCAGCAGTTTAGATAGACAGGGTGGGGAGCAGTACTTC
TRBD2	TRBJ2-7	TRBV6-1	few	CASSGGGIIYEQYF	TGTGCCAGCAGTGGGGGGGGGATAATTTACGAGCAGTACTTC
.	TRBJ2-2	TRBV7-7	.	CASSHGQLNTGELFF	TGTGCTAGCAGCCACGGACAGTTGAACACCGGGGAGCTGTTTTTT
.	TRBJ1-1	TRBV7-9	.	CASSLAGGGLKNTEAFF	TGTGCCAGCAGCTTAGCAGGCGGGGGACTGAAGAACACTGAAGCTTTCTTT
.	TRBJ1-5	TRBV10-3	many	CAISEQRGGQPQHF	TGTGCCATCAGTGAGCAGAGGGGCGGTCAGCCCCAGCATTTT
TRBD1	TRBJ2-6	TRBV28	many	CASSLPDRGSTGANVLTF	TGTGCCAGCAGTTTGCCCGACAGGGGGAGCACTGGGGCCAACGTCCTGACTTTC
.	TRBJ2-7	TRBV9	few	CASSASPVLLEQYF	TGTGCCAGCAGCGCCTCCCCAGTCTTGCTCGAGCAGTACTTC
.	TRBJ2-5	TRBV19	few	CASNSDRYAKETQYF	TGTGCCAGTAATTCTGACCGATATGCCAAAGAGACCCAGTACTTC
.	TRBJ1-4	TRBV7-2	few	CASSLDPMDEKLFF	TGTGCCAGCAGCTTAGATCCTATGGATGAAAAACTGTTTTTT
TRBD1	TRBJ2-7	TRBV28	many	CASSSTGGVYEQYF	TGTGCCAGCAGTTCGACAGGGGGCGTCTACGAGCAGTACTTC
.	TRBJ2-3	TRBV12-3/TRBV12-4	few	CASSFGDSSTQYF	TGTGCCAGCAGTTTCGGTGACTCCTCCACGCAGTATTTT
TRBD1	TRBJ2-5	TRBV24-1	few	CATSDFRQGETQYF	TGTGCCACCAGTGATTTTCGACAGGGGGAGACCCAGTACTTC
.	TRBJ2-7	TRBV6-1	.	CATRPKGGVGREQYF	TGTGCCACCCGCCCTAAGGGGGGGGTAGGTCGCGAGCAGTACTTC
.	TRBJ2-2	TRBV13	many	CASSLGLVQAGELFF	TGTGCCAGCTCCCTGGGGCTGGTTCAAGCCGGGGAGCTGTTTTTT
.	TRBJ1-1	TRBV11-2	few	CASSSPQLGQIYTEAFF	TGTGCCAGCAGCTCACCGCAACTGGGTCAGATATACACTGAAGCTTTCTTT